Below are 14 T cell receptor beta chains sequenced from a single sample in a study of cytomegalovirus exposure and HLA in healthy donors. Only in-frame clones appear in the TCRdb table, and some are missing; sequencing was by immunoSEQ multiplex PCR. The table includes around 260,000 clones, roughly 87% detected once. Sequencing was performed on PBMCs. These receptors were obtained from a woman aged 25 to 39 in good health and CMV-seronegative.

The chain carries TRBV30 and TRBJ2-7; D not resolved. Germline CDR1 and CDR2: GTSNPN and SVGIG (reference sequence). The CDR3 spans 12 residues. Trimming took 3 bases from V and 10 from J, leaving 16 bases between them. The CDR3, as DNA: TGTGCCTGGAGACAAACGCTGGCTAGACAGTACTTC. It codes for CAWRQTLARQYF. Based on the CDR3 plus reference TRBV30 and TRBJ2-7, the full variable domain is SQTIHQWPATLVQPVGSPLSLECTVEGTSNPNLYWYRQAAGRGLQLLFYSVGIGQISSEVPQNLSASRPQDRQFILSSKKLLLSDSGFYLCAWRQTLARQYFGPGTRLTVT.

V gene TRBV5-6 combines with J gene TRBJ2-7; tentatively, D is TRBD2 (6 bases). CDR1 is SGHDT and CDR2 is YYEEEE in the germline V gene. The germline V and J ends were trimmed by 0 bases and 4 bases, with 8 bases remaining between them. This CDR3 comprises 13 residues. CDR3 nucleotides: TGTGCCAGCAGCTTGGCGGAGGGGTACGAGCAGTACTTC. Its translation is CASSLAEGYEQYF.

This rearrangement joins TRBV29-1 to TRBJ2-1, with 13 bases that match TRBD2. Per germline, CDR1 SQVTM and CDR2 ANQGSEA. This CDR3 spans 18 amino acids. V dropped 3 bases and J dropped 8; count of bases not matched to a gene: 16. The CDR3 DNA reads as TGCAGCGTTGACGGACTAGCGGGAGTCCTTGATTTAGGTTATGAGCAGTTCTTC. Translated, it gives CSVDGLAGVLDLGYEQFF.

This chain joins TRBV19 and TRBJ2-5; 10 nucleotides align to TRBD2. The J segment lost 2 bases and the V segment lost 1 base, leaving 10 bases of the junction unmatched. The length of the CDR3 is 18 residues. Per the germline V gene, CDR1 is LNHDA and CDR2 is SQIVND (reference sequence). In DNA, the CDR3 is TGTGCCAGTAGTATAGGTCTAGCGGGAGATGGGGAACAAGAGACCCAGTACTTC. This sequence encodes CASSIGLAGDGEQETQYF. Together with reference TRBV19 and TRBJ2-5, the CDR3 gives the full variable domain: DGGITQSPKYLFRKEGQNVTLSCEQNLNHDAMYWYRQDPGQGLRLIYYSQIVNDFQKGDIAEGYSVSREKKESFPLTVTSAQKNPTAFYLCASSIGLAGDGEQETQYFGPGTRLLVL.

The CDR3: CASSLSGGQGGLNEQFF. The CDR3 DNA is TGTGCCAGCAGTTTATCGGGTGGACAGGGTGGTTTGAATGAGCAGTTCTTC. The V call is TRBV27, the J call TRBJ2-1, with 8 bases aligning to TRBD1. The J segment lost 7 bases and the V segment lost 0 bases, leaving 11 bases of the junction unmatched. The CDR3 has 17 amino acids. Germline values: CDR1 MNHEY, CDR2 SMNVEV (reference sequence).

The V and J genes are TRBV30 and TRBJ1-5; D possibly corresponds to TRBD1 (6 bases). Germline V gene lookup returns CDR1 GTSNPN and CDR2 SVGIG (reference sequence). The ends were cut back, 3 bases at V and 4 bases at J, with 13 bases in the middle. The CDR3 is made up of 14 amino acids. CDR3 DNA: TGTGCCTGGAGCCAACTGGACAGTAATCAGCCCCAGCATTTT. Encoded protein: CAWSQLDSNQPQHF. The full variable domain, in which reference TRBV30 and TRBJ1-5 provide the parts outside the CDR3, is SQTIHQWPATLVQPVGSPLSLECTVEGTSNPNLYWYRQAAGRGLQLLFYSVGIGQISSEVPQNLSASRPQDRQFILSSKKLLLSDSGFYLCAWSQLDSNQPQHFGDGTRLSIL.

The V gene is TRBV5-5, the J gene TRBJ1-1; D remains unclear. Looked up from germline, CDR1 is SGHKS and CDR2 is YYEKEE (reference sequence). The CDR3 contains 14 residues. The ends were cut back, 0 bases at V and 6 bases at J, with 12 bases in the middle. The CDR3 is CASSLDPGRAEAFF. CDR3 DNA: TGTGCCAGCAGCTTGGACCCGGGAAGGGCTGAAGCTTTCTTT.

V usage is TRBV28 and J usage is TRBJ2-7; 8 positions agree with TRBD1. The CDR3 consists of 14 residues. V lost 6 bases to trimming and J lost 5 bases; unmatched junction nucleotides: 9. Per germline, CDR1 MDHEN and CDR2 SYDVKM. CDR3 sequence: CASSSGRQGHEQYF. CDR3 coding DNA: TGTGCCAGCAGCTCCGGCCGACAGGGGCACGAGCAGTACTTC.

The V and J genes are TRBV6-1 and TRBJ2-2, with 9 bases fitting TRBD2. CDR3 length equals 15 residues. J lost 5 bases, V lost 7 bases, and 8 bases had no gene match. The germline V gene has CDR1 MNHNS and CDR2 SASEGT. The CDR3 DNA sequence: TGTGCCAGCATTGGTAGCGGGAGTCGTACCGGGGAGCTGTTTTTT. Protein sequence: CASIGSGSRTGELFF.

CDR3 in DNA: TGTGCCACCAGCAGACTTCAGAACACTGAAGCTTTCTTT. It yields the protein CATSRLQNTEAFF. The chain uses TRBV15 and TRBJ1-1; unclear D gene. V gave up 2 bases and J gave up 1 base, with 5 bases separating them. This CDR3 contains 13 residues. Germline CDR1 LNHNV, CDR2 YYDKDF (reference sequence).

The rearrangement joins TRBV27 to TRBJ2-3, with 9 bases lining up with TRBD1. The CDR3 totals 17 residues. The junction had 7 bases not matched to a gene; V was cut back by 0 bases and J by 3 bases. The germline V gene has CDR1 MNHEY and CDR2 SMNVEV (reference sequence). The CDR3 region is CASSLSGWDRATDTQYF. CDR3 nucleotides: TGTGCCAGCAGTTTATCGGGATGGGACAGGGCTACAGATACGCAGTATTTT.

This rearrangement joins TRBV4-1 to TRBJ2-7; D remains unclear. From germline, CDR1 is MGHRA and CDR2 YSYEKL. Trimming pared 2 bases from V and 5 bases from J, leaving 7 bases between. The CDR3 length is 12 residues. The DNA of the CDR3 is TGCGCCAGCAGCCAAACTTTTAACGAGCAGTACTTC. Translation gives CASSQTFNEQYF.

The chain carries TRBV5-1 and TRBJ1-2, with D hard to call. Germline CDR1 reads SGHRS; CDR2 reads YFSETQ. V lost 2 bases to trimming and J lost 4 bases, with 9 bases between them. This CDR3 is built from 13 residues. The CDR3 coding sequence is TGCGCCAGCAGCTTAACCAGCGGCTATGGCTACACCTTC. It encodes CASSLTSGYGYTF.

This chain links TRBV2 with TRBJ1-3; no reliable D call. In germline, CDR1 is SNHLY, CDR2 FYNNEI. Deletions cut 6 bases from V and 6 bases from J, with 15 bases between. The CDR3 length is 14 residues. The CDR3, as DNA: TGTGCCAGCAGAGCACGAGGTTCGGAAAACACCATATATTTT. It is translated as CASRARGSENTIYF.